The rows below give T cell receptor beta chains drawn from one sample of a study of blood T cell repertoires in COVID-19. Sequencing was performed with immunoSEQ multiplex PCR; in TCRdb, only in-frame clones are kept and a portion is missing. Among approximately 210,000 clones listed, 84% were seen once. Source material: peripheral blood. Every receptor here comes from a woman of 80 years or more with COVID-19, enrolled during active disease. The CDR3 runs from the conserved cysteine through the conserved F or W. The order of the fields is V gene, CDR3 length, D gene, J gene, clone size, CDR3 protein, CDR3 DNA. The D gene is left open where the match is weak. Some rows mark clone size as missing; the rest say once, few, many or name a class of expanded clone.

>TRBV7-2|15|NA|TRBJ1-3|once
CASSLVQGSGNTIYF
TGTGCCAGCAGCTTAGTTCAGGGGTCTGGAAACACCATATATTTT
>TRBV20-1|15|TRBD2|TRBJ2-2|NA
CSASGTSGRIGELFF
TGCAGTGCTAGTGGGACTAGCGGGAGGATCGGGGAGCTGTTTTTT
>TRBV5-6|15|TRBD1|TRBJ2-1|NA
CASSARQGNNNEQFF
TGTGCCAGCAGCGCGCGACAGGGTAATAACAATGAGCAGTTCTTC
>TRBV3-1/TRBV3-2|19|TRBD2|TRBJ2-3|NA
CASSPGLAGGPNPPDTQYF
TGTGCCAGCAGCCCGGGACTAGCGGGAGGGCCGAACCCCCCAGATACGCAGTATTTT
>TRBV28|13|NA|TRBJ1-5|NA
CASRGGLNQPQHF
TGTGCCAGCAGGGGAGGCCTCAATCAGCCCCAGCATTTT
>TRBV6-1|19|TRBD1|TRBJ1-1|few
CASSEGPPGQATLNTEAFF
TGTGCCAGCAGTGAAGGACCTCCGGGACAGGCCACCCTGAACACTGAAGCTTTCTTT
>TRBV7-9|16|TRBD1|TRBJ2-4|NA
CASSLRDRGEVYIQYF
TGTGCCAGCAGCTTAAGGGACAGGGGGGAGGTTTACATTCAGTACTTC
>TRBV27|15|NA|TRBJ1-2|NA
CASRSTGLANYGYTF
TGTGCCAGCAGGTCGACAGGATTAGCTAACTATGGCTACACCTTC
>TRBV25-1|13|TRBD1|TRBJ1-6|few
CASTGQGGSPLHF
TGTGCCAGCACGGGACAGGGAGGATCACCCCTCCACTTT
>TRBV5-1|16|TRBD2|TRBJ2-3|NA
CASSLAASGVTDTQYF
TGCGCCAGCAGCTTGGCCGCTAGCGGGGTCACAGATACGCAGTATTTT
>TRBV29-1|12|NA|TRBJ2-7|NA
CSATGDAYEQYF
TGCAGCGCGACAGGAGACGCCTACGAGCAGTACTTC
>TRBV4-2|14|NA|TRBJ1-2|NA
CASSQASVSYGYTF
TGTGCCAGCAGCCAAGCGAGCGTAAGCTATGGCTACACCTTC
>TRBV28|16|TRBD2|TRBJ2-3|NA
CATSLAATLYTDTQYF
TGTGCCACCTCTCTAGCGGCAACCCTTTACACAGATACGCAGTATTTT
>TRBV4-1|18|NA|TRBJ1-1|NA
CASSQVITATGSNTEAFF
TGCGCCAGCAGCCAAGTGATCACTGCGACAGGTTCGAACACTGAAGCTTTCTTT
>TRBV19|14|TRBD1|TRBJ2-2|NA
CASRQGAGTGELFF
TGTGCCAGTAGACAGGGGGCGGGCACCGGGGAGCTGTTTTTT
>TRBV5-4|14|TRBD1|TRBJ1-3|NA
CASSSPGQGNTIYF
TGTGCCAGCAGCTCTCCGGGACAGGGAAACACCATATATTTT
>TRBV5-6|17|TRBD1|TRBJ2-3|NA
CASSAPGTGVHTDTQYF
TGTGCCAGCAGCGCTCCCGGGACAGGGGTCCACACAGATACGCAGTATTTT
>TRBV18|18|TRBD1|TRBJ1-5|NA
CASSPPNLGQGRNQPQHF
TGTGCCAGCTCACCACCGAATTTAGGACAGGGAAGAAATCAGCCCCAGCATTTT
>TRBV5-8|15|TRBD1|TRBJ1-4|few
CASSLGDRVNEKLFF
TGTGCCAGCAGCCTAGGAGACAGGGTGAATGAAAAACTGTTTTTT
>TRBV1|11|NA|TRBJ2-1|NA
CTSSIGTSLFF
TGCACCAGCAGCATCGGGACTAGCCTGTTCTTC
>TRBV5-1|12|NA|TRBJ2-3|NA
CASSPTLDTQYF
TGCGCCAGCAGCCCTACCCTGGATACGCAGTATTTT
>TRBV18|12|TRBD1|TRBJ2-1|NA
CASSLGQPPRFF
TGTGCCAGCTCACTGGGACAGCCCCCTCGGTTCTTC
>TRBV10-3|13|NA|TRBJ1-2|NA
CAISELDSAGYTF
TGTGCCATCAGTGAGTTGGACAGTGCTGGCTACACCTTC
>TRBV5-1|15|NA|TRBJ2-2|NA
CASSRQGANTGELFF
TGCGCCAGCAGCCGGCAGGGCGCGAACACCGGGGAGCTGTTTTTT
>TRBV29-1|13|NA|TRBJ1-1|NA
CSVVLSGTEEAFF
TGCAGCGTTGTTTTGTCCGGGACTGAGGAAGCTTTCTTT
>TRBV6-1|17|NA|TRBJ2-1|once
CASSEAQLGFPYNEQFF
TGTGCCAGCAGTGAAGCACAGCTCGGCTTCCCCTACAATGAGCAGTTCTTC
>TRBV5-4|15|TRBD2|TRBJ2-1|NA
CASSSPSGGQAEQFF
TGTGCCAGCAGCTCCCCTAGCGGGGGCCAGGCTGAGCAGTTCTTC
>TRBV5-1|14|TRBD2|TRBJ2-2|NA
CASSLAGGYGELFF
TGCGCCAGCAGCTTGGCGGGGGGATACGGGGAGCTGTTTTTT
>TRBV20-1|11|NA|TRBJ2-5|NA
CSARKRETQYF
TGCAGTGCTAGGAAGAGGGAGACCCAGTACTTC
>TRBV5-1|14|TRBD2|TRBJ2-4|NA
CASSPGTSKNIQYF
TGCGCCAGCAGCCCCGGGACTAGCAAAAACATTCAGTACTTC
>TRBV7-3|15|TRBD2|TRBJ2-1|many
CASRAGTSANNEQFF
TGTGCCAGCAGAGCCGGGACTAGCGCCAACAATGAGCAGTTCTTC
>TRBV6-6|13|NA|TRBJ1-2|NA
CASSYDGNYGYTF
TGTGCCAGCAGTTACGACGGGAACTATGGCTACACCTTC
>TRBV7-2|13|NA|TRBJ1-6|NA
CASSPRQGSPLHF
TGTGCCAGCAGCCCGCGACAAGGCTCACCCCTCCACTTT
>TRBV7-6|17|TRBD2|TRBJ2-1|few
CASSLVLDSGIYNEQFF
TGTGCCAGCAGCTTAGTTCTGGATAGCGGGATCTACAATGAGCAGTTCTTC
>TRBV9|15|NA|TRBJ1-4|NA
CASSPGAVEGEKLFF
TGTGCCAGCAGCCCCGGGGCCGTGGAGGGTGAAAAACTGTTTTTT
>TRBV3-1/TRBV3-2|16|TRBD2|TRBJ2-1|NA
CASTPSGRVRVGEQFF
TGTGCCAGCACCCCCTCGGGGAGGGTACGAGTGGGAGAGCAGTTCTTC
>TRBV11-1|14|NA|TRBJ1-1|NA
CASSLSALDTEAFF
TGTGCCAGCAGTCTGAGTGCCCTGGACACTGAAGCTTTCTTT
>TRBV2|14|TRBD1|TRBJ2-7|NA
CASSDQGQGYEQYF
TGTGCCAGCAGTGATCAGGGACAGGGGTACGAGCAGTACTTC
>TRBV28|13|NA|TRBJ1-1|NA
CASSLRPDTEAFF
TGTGCCAGCAGTTTGAGGCCGGACACTGAAGCTTTCTTT
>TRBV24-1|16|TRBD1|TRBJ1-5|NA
CATSDKDRASNQPQHF
TGTGCCACCAGTGACAAGGACAGGGCAAGCAATCAGCCCCAGCATTTT
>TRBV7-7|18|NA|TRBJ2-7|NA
CASNLRDRAGYQIYEQYF
TGTGCTAGCAACCTCAGGGATAGGGCTGGGTACCAAATCTACGAGCAGTACTTC